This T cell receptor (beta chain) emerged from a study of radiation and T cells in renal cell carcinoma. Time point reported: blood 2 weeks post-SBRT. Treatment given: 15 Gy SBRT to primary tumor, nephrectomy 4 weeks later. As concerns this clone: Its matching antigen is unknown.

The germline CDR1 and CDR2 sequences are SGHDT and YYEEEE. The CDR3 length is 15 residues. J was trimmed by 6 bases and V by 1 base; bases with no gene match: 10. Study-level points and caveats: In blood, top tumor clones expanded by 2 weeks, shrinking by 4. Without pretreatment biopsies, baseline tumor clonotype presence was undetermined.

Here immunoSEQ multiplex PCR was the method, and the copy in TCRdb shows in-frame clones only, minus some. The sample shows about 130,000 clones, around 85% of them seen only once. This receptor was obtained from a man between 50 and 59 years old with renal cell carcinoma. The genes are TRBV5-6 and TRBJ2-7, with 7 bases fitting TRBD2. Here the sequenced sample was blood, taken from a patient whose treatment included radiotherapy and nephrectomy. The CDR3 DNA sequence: TGTGCCAGCAGCTTGTATCTAGCGGCCCCATCCGAGCAGTACTTC. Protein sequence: CASSLYLAAPSEQYF.